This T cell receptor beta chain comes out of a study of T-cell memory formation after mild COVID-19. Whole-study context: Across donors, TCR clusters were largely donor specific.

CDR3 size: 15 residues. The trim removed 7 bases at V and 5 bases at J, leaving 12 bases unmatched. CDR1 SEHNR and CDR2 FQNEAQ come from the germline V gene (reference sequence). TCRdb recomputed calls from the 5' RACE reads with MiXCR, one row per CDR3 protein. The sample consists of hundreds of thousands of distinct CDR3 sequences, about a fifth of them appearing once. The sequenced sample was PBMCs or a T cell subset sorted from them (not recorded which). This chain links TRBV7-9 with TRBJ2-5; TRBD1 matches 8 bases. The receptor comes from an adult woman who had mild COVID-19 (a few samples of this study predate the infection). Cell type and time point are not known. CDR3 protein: CASTPHTRDRETQYF. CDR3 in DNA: TGTGCCAGCACCCCACATACCCGGGACAGGGAGACCCAGTACTTC.